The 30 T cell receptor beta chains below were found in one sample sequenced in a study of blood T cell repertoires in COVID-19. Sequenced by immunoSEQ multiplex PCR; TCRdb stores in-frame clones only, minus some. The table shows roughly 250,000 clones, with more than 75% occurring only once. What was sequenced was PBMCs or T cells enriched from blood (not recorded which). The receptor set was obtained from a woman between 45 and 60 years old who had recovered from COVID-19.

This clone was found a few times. As DNA, the CDR3 is TGTGCCAGCAGTTCAATTCTACAGGGGCTAGACTCCTACGAGCAGTACTTC. Protein sequence: CASSSILQGLDSYEQYF. The chain recombines TRBV27 with TRBJ2-7, with TRBD1 identical over 7 bases. Unmatched junction bases numbered 12, after V lost 4 bases and J lost 0 bases. Per germline, CDR1 MNHEY and CDR2 SMNVEV (reference sequence). CDR3 size: 17 residues.

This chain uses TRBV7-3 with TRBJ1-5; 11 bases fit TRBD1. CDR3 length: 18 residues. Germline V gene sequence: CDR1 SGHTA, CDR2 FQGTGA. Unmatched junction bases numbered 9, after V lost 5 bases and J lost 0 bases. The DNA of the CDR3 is TGTGCCAGCAGCGACCGGGACAGGGGGTTTTCTAGCAATCAGCCCCAGCATTTT. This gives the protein CASSDRDRGFSSNQPQHF.

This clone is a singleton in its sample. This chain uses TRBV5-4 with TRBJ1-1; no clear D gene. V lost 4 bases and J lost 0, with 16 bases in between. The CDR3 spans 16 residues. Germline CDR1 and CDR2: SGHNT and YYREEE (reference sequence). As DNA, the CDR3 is TGTGCCAGCAGCCCGGGGTCTGGGTTCCTGAACACTGAAGCTTTCTTT. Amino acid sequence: CASSPGSGFLNTEAFF.

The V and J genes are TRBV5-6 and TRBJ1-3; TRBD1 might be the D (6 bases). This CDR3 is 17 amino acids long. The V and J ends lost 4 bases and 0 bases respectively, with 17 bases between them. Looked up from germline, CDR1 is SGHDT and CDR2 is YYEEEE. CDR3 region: CASSRVYRGYSGNTIYF. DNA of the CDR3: TGTGCCAGCAGCCGGGTATATAGGGGGTACTCTGGAAACACCATATATTTT.

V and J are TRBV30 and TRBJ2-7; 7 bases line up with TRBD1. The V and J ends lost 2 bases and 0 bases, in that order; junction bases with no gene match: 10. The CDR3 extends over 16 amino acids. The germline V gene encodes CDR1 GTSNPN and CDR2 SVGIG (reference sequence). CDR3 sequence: CAWSPGRTGHSYEQYF. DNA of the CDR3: TGTGCCTGGAGTCCGGGTCGGACAGGCCACTCCTACGAGCAGTACTTC.

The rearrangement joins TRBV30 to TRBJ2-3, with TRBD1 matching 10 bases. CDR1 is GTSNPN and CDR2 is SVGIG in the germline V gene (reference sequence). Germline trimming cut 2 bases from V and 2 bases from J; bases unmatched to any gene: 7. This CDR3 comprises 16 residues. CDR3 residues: CAWSSRDRGFTDTQYF. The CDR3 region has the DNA TGTGCCTGGAGTTCCCGGGACAGGGGATTCACAGATACGCAGTATTTT. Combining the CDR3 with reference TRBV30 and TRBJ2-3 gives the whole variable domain SQTIHQWPATLVQPVGSPLSLECTVEGTSNPNLYWYRQAAGRGLQLLFYSVGIGQISSEVPQNLSASRPQDRQFILSSKKLLLSDSGFYLCAWSSRDRGFTDTQYFGPGTRLTVL.

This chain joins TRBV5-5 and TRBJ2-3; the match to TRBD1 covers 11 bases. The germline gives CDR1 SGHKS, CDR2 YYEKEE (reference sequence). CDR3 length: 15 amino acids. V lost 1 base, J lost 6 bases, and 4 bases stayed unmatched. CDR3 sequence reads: CASSLRDRGADTQYF. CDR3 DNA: TGTGCCAGCAGCTTGCGGGACAGGGGGGCGGATACGCAGTATTTT.

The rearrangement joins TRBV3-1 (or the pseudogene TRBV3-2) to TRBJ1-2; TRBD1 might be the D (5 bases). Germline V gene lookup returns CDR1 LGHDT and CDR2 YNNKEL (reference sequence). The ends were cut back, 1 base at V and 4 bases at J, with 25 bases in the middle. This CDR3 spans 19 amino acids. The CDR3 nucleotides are TGTGCCAGCAGCCAAGGATTGTCAGATCAACCGGGGGGGGGCTATGGCTACACCTTC. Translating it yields CASSQGLSDQPGGGYGYTF.

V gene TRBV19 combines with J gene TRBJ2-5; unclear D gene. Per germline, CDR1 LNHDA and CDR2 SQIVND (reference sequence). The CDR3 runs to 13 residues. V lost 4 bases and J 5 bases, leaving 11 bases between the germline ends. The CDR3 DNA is TGTGCCAGTAGTACGGTCGACGGGGAGACCCAGTACTTC. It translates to CASSTVDGETQYF.

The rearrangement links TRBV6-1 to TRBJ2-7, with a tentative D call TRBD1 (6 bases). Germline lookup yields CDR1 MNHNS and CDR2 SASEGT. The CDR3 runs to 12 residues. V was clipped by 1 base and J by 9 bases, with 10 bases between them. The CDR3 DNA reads TGTGCCAGCAGTGAAGGGGACACCATGCAGTACTTC. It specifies CASSEGDTMQYF.

Here the CDR3 reads CASSLTVGYGYTF. The CDR3 DNA reads as TGCGCCAGCAGCTTGACTGTCGGCTATGGCTACACCTTC. This rearrangement joins TRBV5-1 to TRBJ1-2; D remains ambiguous. The CDR3 is 13 residues long. The germline V gene encodes CDR1 SGHRS and CDR2 YFSETQ. The V and J ends lost 1 base and 4 bases respectively, with 8 bases between them.

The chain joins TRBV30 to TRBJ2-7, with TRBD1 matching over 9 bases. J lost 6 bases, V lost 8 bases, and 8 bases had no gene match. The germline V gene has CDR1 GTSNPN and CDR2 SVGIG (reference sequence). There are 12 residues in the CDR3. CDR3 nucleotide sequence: TGTGCCCAGGGACAGGGTACCGGCGAGCAGTACTTC. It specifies CAQGQGTGEQYF.

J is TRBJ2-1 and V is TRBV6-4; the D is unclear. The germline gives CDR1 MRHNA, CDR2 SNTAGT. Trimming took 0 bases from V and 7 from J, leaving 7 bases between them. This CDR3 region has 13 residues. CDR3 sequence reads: CASSDSVANEQFF. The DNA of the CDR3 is TGTGCCAGCAGTGACTCGGTAGCTAATGAGCAGTTCTTC.

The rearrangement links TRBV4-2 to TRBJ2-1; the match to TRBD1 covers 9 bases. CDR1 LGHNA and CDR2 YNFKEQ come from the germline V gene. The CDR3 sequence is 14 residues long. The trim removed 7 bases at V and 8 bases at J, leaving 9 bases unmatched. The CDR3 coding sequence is TGTGCCAGCAACCTTAACAGGGGGCAGTATGAGCAGTTCTTC. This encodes CASNLNRGQYEQFF.

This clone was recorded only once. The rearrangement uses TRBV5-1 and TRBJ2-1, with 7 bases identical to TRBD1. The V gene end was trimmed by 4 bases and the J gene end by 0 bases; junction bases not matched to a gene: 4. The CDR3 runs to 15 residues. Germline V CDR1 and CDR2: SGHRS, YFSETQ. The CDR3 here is CASSDDRVSYNEQFF. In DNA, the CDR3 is TGCGCCAGCAGCGACGACAGGGTCTCCTACAATGAGCAGTTCTTC.

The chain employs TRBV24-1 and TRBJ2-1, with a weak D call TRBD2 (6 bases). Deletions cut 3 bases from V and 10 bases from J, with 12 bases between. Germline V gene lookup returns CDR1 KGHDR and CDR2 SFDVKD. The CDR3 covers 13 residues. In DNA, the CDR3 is TGTGCCACCAGTGATAGTCGCGGGACCGAGCAGTTCTTC. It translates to CATSDSRGTEQFF.

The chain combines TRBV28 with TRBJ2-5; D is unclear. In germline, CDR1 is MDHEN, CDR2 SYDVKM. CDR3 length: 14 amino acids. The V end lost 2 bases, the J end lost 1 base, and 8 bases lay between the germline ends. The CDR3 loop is CASSLPGSQETQYF. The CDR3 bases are TGTGCCAGCAGTTTACCAGGAAGCCAAGAGACCCAGTACTTC. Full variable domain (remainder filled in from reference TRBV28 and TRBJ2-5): DVKVTQSSRYLVKRTGEKVFLECVQDMDHENMFWYRQDPGLGLRLIYFSYDVKMKEKGDIPEGYSVSREKKERFSLILESASTNQTSMYLCASSLPGSQETQYFGPGTRLLVL.

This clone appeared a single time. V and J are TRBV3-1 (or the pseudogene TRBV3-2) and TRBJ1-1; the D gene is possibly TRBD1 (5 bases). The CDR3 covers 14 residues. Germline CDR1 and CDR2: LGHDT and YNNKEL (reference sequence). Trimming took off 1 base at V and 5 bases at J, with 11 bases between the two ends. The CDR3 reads CASSQVGGLTEAFF. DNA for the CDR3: TGTGCCAGCAGCCAAGTTGGGGGGTTGACTGAAGCTTTCTTT.

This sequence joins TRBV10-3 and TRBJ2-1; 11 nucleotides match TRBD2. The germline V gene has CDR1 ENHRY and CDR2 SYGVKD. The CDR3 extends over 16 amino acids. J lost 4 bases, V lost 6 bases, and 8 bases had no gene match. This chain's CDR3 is CAISSFTSGGYNEQFF. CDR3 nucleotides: TGTGCCATCAGCAGCTTTACTAGCGGGGGTTACAATGAGCAGTTCTTC.

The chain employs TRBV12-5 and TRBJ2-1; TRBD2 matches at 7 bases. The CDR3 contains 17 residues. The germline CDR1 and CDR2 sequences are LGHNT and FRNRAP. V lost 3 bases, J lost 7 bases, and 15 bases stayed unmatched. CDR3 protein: CASGFWVNNGRRNEQFF. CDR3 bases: TGTGCTAGTGGTTTCTGGGTAAACAACGGGAGGAGGAATGAGCAGTTCTTC.

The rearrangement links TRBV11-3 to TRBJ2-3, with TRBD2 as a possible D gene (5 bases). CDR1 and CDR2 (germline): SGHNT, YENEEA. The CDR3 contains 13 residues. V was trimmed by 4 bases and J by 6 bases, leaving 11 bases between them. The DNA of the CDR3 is TGTGCCAGCAGCTCGGGGAAAGGCGATACGCAGTATTTT. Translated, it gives CASSSGKGDTQYF.

CDR3 in amino acids: CASSPGTVTGELFF. The CDR3 nucleotides read TGTGCCAGCAGCCCGGGAACCGTCACCGGGGAGCTGTTTTTT. This chain links TRBV9 with TRBJ2-2; possible D gene TRBD2, 5 bases. The V gene lost 4 bases and the J gene lost 4 bases, with 11 bases spanning the gap. In germline, CDR1 is SGDLS, CDR2 YYNGEE. The CDR3 runs to 14 residues.

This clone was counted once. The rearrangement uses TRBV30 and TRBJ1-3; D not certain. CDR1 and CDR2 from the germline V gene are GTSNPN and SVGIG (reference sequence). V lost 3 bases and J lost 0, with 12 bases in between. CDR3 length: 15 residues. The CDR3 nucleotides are TGTGCCTGGAGCAATCCCAGTTCCTCTGGAAACACCATATATTTT. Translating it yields CAWSNPSSSGNTIYF.

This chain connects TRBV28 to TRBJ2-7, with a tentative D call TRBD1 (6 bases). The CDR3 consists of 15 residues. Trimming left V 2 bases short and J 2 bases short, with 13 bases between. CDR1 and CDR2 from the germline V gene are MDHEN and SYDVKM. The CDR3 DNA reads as TGTGCCAGCAGTTTACAGGGGATGGGAACCTACGAGCAGTACTTC. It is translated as CASSLQGMGTYEQYF.

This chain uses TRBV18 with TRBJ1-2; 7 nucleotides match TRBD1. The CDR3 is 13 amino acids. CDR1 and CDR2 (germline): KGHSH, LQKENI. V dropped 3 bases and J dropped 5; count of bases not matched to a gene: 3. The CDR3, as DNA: TGTGCCAGCTCACCCGACAGGGAGTATGGCTACACCTTC. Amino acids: CASSPDREYGYTF.

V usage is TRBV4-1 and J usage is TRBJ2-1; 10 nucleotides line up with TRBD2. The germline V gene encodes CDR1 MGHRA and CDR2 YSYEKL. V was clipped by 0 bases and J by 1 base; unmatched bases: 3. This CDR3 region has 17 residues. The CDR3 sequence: CASSQDPSGSSYNEQFF. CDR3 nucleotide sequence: TGCGCCAGCAGCCAAGACCCTAGCGGGAGTTCCTACAATGAGCAGTTCTTC.

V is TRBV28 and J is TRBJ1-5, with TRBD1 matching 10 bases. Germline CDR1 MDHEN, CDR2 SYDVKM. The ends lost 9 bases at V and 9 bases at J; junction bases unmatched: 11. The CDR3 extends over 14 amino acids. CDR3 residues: CASSPGQGPLPQHF. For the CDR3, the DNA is TGTGCCAGTAGCCCGGGACAGGGGCCATTGCCCCAGCATTTT.

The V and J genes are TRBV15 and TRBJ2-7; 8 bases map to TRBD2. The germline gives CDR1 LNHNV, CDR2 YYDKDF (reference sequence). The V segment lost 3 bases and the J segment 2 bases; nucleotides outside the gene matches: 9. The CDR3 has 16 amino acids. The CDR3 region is CATSSRGTGRAYEQYF. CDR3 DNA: TGTGCCACCAGCAGTCGAGGGACCGGGAGGGCCTACGAGCAGTACTTC.

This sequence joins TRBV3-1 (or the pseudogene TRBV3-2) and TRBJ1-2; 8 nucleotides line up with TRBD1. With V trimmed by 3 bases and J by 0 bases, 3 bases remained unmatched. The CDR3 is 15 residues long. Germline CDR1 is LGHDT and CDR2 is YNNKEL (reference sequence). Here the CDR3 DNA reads TGTGCCAGCAGCCACCCGACAGGGGCTAACTATGGCTACACCTTC. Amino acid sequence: CASSHPTGANYGYTF.

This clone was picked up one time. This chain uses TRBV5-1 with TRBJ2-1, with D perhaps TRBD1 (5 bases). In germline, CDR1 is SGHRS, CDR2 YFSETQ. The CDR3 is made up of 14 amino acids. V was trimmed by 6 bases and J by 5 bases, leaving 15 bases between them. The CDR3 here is CASKGFTQNNEQFF. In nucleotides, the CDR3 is TGCGCCAGCAAGGGGTTTACCCAAAACAATGAGCAGTTCTTC.